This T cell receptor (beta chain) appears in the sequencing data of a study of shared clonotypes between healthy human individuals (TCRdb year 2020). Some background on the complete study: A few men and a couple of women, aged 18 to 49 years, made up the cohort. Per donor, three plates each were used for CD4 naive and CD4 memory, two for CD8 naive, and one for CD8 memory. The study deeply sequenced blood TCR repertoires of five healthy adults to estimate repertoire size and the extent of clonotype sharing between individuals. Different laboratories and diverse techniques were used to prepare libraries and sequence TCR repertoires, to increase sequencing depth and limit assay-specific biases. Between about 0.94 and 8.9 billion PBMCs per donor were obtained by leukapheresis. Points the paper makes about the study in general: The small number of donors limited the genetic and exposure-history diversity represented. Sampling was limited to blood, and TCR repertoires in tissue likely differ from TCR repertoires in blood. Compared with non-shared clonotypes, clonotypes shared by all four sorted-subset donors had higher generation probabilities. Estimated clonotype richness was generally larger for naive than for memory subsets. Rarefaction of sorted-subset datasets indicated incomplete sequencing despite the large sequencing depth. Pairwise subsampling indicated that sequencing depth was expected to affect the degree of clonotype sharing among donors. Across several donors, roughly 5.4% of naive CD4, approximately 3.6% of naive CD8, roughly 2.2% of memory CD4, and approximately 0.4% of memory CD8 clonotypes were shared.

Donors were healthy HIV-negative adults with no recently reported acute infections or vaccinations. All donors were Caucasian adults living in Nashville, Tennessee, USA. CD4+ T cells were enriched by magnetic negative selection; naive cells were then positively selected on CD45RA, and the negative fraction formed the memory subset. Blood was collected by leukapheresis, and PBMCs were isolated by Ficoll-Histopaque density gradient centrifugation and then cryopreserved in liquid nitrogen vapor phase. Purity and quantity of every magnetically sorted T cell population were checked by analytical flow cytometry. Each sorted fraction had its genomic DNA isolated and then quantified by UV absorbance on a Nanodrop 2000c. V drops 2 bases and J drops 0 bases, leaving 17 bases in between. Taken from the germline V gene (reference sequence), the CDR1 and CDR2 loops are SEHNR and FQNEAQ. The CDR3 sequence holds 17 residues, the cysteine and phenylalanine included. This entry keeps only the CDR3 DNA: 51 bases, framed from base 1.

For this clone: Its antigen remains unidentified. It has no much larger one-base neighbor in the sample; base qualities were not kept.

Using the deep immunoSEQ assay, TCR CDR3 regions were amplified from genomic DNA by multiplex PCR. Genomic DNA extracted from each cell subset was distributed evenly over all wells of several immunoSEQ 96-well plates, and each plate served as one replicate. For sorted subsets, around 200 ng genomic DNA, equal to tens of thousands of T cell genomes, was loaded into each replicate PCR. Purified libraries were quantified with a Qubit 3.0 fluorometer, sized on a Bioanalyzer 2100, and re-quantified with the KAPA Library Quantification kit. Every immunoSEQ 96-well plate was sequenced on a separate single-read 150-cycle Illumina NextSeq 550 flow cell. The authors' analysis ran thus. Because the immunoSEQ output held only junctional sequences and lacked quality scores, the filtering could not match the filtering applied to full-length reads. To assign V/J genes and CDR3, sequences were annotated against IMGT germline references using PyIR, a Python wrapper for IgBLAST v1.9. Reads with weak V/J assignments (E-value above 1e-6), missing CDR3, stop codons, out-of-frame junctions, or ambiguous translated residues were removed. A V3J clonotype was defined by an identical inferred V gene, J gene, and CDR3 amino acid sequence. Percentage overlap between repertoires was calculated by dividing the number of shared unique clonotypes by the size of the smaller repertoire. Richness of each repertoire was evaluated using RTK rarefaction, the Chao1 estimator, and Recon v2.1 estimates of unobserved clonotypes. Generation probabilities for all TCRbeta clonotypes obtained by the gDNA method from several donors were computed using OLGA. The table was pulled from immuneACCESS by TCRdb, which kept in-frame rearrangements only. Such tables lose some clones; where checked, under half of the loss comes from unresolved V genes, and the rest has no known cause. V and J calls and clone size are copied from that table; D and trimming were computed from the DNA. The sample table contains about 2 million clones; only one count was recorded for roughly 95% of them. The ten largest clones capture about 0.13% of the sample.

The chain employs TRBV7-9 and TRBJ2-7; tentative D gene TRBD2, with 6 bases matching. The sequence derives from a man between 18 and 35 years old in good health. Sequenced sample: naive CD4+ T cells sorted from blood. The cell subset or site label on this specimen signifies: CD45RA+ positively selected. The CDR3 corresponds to CASSLSGRGLVSYEQYF. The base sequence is TGTGCCAGCAGCTTATCCGGGCGGGGCCTTGTCTCCTACGAGCAGTACTTC.